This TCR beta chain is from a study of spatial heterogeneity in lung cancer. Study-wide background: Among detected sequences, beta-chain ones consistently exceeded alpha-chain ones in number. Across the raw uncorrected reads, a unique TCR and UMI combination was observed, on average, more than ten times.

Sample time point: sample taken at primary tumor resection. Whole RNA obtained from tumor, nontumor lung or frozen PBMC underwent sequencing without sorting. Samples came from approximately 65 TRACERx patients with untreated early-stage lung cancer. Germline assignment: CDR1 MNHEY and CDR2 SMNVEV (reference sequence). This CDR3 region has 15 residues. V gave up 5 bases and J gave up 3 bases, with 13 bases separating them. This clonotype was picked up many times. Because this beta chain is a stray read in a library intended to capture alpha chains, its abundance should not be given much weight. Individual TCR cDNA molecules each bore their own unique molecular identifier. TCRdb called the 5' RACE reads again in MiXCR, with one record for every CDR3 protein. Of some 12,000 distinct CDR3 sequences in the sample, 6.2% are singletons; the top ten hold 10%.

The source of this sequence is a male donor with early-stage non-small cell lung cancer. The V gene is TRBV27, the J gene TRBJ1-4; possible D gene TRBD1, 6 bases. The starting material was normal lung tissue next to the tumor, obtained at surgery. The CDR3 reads CASSPYRVPNEKLFF. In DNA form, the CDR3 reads TGTGCCAGCAGTCCTTACAGGGTTCCTAATGAAAAACTGTTTTTT.